Each of the 9 T cell receptor beta chains below was sequenced from the same sample in a study of identical twins (dated by TCRdb to 2015 to 2016). Library creation used 5' RACE. Sequencing took place on an Illumina HiSeq 2000. TCRdb cleaned the public reads at Q25 with fastp, built clones with MiXCR and kept in-frame beta chains. Here each entry gathers all rows of one CDR3 protein and keeps the most common genes and DNA. A total of about 1.7 million distinct CDR3 sequences appear in this sample, less than 35% of them only once. The top ten constitute 0.25% to 0.3% of the sample. The sequencing sample was made of cord blood. The receptors here all came from a newborn girl in good health.

The rearrangement links TRBV7-2 to TRBJ2-5; 7 bases match TRBD2. With 2 bases clipped from V and 11 bases from J, the junction kept 14 bases outside the gene matches. The CDR3 spans 15 residues. The germline gives CDR1 SGHTA, CDR2 FQGNSA. In nucleotides, the CDR3 is TGTGCCAGCAGCTTACAAGCGGGATACGGTAATGAGCAGTACTTC. Translating gives CASSLQAGYGNEQYF. Looking up the rest from reference TRBV7-2 and TRBJ2-5 gives the full variable domain: GAGVSQSPSNKVTEKGKDVELRCDPISGHTALYWYRQSLGQGLEFLIYFQGNSAPDKSGLPSDRFSAERTGGSVSTLTIQRTQQEDSAVYLCASSLQAGYGNEQYFGPGTRLLVL.

This clonotype appeared many times. The V gene is TRBV12-3 or TRBV12-4, the J gene TRBJ1-6; TRBD1 might be the D (5 bases). The V end was cut by 3 bases, the J end by 0 bases, with 6 bases between. The CDR3 consists of 15 residues. CDR3 sequence (DNA): TGTGCCAGCAGTTTTAGGGGCTCCTATAATTCACCCCTCCACTTT. Translation: CASSFRGSYNSPLHF.

V and J are TRBV7-9 and TRBJ2-7, with 7 nucleotides matching TRBD2. CDR3 size: 16 residues. Germline V gene sequence: CDR1 SEHNR, CDR2 FQNEAQ (reference sequence). V gave up 4 bases and J gave up 7 bases; unmatched junction bases: 16. For the CDR3, the DNA is TGTGCCAGCAGCTCAGTCAAGGGGAGGGGTCGCTATGAGCAGTACTTC. Protein sequence: CASSSVKGRGRYEQYF. The variable domain in full, completed from reference TRBV7-9 and TRBJ2-7, reads DTGVSQNPRHKITKRGQNVTFRCDPISEHNRLYWYRQTLGQGPEFLTYFQNEAQLEKSRLLSDRFSAERPKGSFSTLEIQRTEQGDSAMYLCASSSVKGRGRYEQYFGPGTRLTVT.

This clonotype occurred a few times. J is TRBJ2-4 and V is TRBV9; 8 bases line up with TRBD2. After removal of 4 bases from V and 3 bases from J, the junction contained 9 bases not matched to a gene. CDR3 length: 16 residues. Germline loops: CDR1 SGDLS, CDR2 YYNGEE. The DNA of the CDR3 is TGTGCCAGCAGCCCCGACCCGGCGGGGGGCAAAAACATTCAGTACTTC. It translates to CASSPDPAGGKNIQYF.

The V call is TRBV5-1, the J call TRBJ1-1; D ambiguous. The CDR3 loop spans 13 amino acids. CDR1 is SGHRS and CDR2 is YFSETQ in the germline V gene. The ends were cut back, 3 bases at V and 0 bases at J, with 6 bases in the middle. This chain's CDR3 is CASSWQVNTEAFF. CDR3 sequence (DNA): TGCGCCAGCAGCTGGCAGGTGAACACTGAAGCTTTCTTT.

This clonotype has at least ten counts. The chain uses TRBV18 and TRBJ2-7; D is ambiguous. V lost 3 bases and J lost 4, with 10 bases in between. Germline V gene data show CDR1 as KGHSH and CDR2 as LQKENI. The CDR3 runs 13 residues. The CDR3 sequence: CASSPRADYEQYF. The CDR3, as DNA: TGTGCCAGCTCACCTAGGGCCGATTACGAGCAGTACTTC.

The V call is TRBV12-3 or TRBV12-4, the J call TRBJ2-5, with TRBD2 matching 10 bases. The CDR3 length is 18 residues. The trim removed 5 bases at V and 11 bases at J, leaving 23 bases unmatched. CDR3 DNA: TGTGCCAGCAGTACTTGGGAACCACCTAGCGGGAGTTACAATGAGCAGTACTTC. It codes for CASSTWEPPSGSYNEQYF.

This clonotype has only a few counts. The chain links TRBV28 to TRBJ2-7, with 12 bases fitting TRBD2. Germline values: CDR1 MDHEN, CDR2 SYDVKM. This CDR3 region has 15 residues. Trimming cost V 7 bases and J 2 bases; bases outside gene matches: 6. CDR3 protein: CASTLAGGRPYEQYF. CDR3 nucleotides: TGTGCCAGCACCCTAGCGGGAGGGCGACCCTACGAGCAGTACTTC.

V usage is TRBV5-1 and J usage is TRBJ2-3, with a weak D call TRBD1 (6 bases). CDR3 size: 16 residues. The germline gives CDR1 SGHRS, CDR2 YFSETQ. Deletions cut 2 bases from V and 1 base from J, with 14 bases between. CDR3 protein: CASSLVDRPRTDTQYF. The DNA for the CDR3 is TGCGCCAGCAGCTTAGTCGACAGGCCCCGCACAGATACGCAGTATTTT.